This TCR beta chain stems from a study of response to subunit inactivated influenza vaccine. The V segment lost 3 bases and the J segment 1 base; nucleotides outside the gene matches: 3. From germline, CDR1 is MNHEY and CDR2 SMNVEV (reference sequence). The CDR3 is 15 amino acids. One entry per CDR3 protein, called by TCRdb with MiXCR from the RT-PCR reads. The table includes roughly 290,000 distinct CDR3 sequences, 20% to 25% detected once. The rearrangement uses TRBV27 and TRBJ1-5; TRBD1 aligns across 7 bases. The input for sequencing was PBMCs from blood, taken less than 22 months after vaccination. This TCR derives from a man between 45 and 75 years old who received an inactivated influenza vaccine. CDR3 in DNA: TGTGCCAGCAGTTTCCACAGGGGAAGCAATCAGCCCCAGCATTTT. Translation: CASSFHRGSNQPQHF.